This T cell receptor beta chain was found in a study of tumor-infiltrating lymphocytes in localized non-small cell lung cancer. Sequenced by immunoSEQ multiplex PCR; TCRdb stores in-frame clones only, minus some. The sample carries 15,000 to 20,000 clones, just under 80% recorded once. Germline assignment: CDR1 SGHDT and CDR2 YYEEEE. The length of the CDR3 is 15 residues. Trimming shortened V by 4 bases and J by 10 bases, and 18 bases separated the two germline ends. V gene TRBV5-6 combines with J gene TRBJ1-6; TRBD1 might be the D (5 bases). Sequenced input: lung tumor tissue. The sequence was collected from a human donor with non-small cell lung cancer. CDR3 sequence: CASSLTGVPRSPLHF. The CDR3 DNA follows: TGTGCCAGCAGCCTAACGGGGGTCCCAAGATCACCCCTCCACTTT.